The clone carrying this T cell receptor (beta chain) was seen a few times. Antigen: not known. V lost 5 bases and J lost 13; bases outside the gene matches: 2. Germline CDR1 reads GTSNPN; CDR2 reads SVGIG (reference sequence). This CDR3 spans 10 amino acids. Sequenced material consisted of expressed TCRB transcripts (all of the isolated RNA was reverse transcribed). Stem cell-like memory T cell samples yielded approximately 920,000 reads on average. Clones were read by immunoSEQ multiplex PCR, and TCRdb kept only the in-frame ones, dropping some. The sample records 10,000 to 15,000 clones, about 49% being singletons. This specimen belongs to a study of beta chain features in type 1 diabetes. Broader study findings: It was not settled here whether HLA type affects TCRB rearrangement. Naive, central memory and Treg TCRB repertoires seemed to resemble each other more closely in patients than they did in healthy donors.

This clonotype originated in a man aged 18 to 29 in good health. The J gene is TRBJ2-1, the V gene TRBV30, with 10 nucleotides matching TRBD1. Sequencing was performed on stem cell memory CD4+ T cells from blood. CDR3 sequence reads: CAWGQGGQFF. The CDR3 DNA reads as TGTGCCTGGGGACAGGGGGGACAGTTCTTC.